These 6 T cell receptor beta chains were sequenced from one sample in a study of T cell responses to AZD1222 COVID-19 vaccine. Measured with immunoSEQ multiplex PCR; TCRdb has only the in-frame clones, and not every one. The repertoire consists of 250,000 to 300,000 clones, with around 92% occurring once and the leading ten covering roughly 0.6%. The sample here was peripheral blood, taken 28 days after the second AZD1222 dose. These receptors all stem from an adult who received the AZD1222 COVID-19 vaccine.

CDR3 loop: CASSALWGTNYGYTF. The CDR3 coding sequence is TGTGCCAGCAGCGCCCTCTGGGGGACTAACTATGGCTACACCTTC. The V call is TRBV9, the J call TRBJ1-2; D is possibly TRBD1 (5 bases). CDR1 and CDR2 from the germline V gene are SGDLS and YYNGEE. With 3 bases removed from V and 0 bases from J, the gap between germline ends came to 12 bases. This CDR3 spans 15 amino acids.

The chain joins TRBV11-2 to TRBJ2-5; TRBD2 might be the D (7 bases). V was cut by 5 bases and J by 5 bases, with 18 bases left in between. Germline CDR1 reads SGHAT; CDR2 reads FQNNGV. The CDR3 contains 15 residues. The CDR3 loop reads CASSPRGPAGETQYF. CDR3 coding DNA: TGTGCCAGCAGCCCGCGGGGGCCCGCCGGGGAGACCCAGTACTTC.

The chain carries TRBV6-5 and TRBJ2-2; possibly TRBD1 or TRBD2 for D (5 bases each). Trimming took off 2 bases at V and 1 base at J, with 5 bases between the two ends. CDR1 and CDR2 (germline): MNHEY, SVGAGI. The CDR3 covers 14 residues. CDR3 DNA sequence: TGTGCCAGCAGTTACGGGGGGAACACCGGGGAGCTGTTTTTT. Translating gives CASSYGGNTGELFF.

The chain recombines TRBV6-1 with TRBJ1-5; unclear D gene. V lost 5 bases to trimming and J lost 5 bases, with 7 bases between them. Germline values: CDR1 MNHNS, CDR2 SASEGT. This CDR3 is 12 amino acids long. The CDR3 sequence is CASSYGDQPQHF. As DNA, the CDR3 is TGTGCCAGCAGTTATGGGGATCAGCCCCAGCATTTT.

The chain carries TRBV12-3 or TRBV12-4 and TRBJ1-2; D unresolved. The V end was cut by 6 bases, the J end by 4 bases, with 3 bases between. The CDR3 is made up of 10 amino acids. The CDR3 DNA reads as TGTGCCAGCAGGCTCTATGGCTACACCTTC. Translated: CASRLYGYTF.

The CDR3 spells CASKTGSNYGYTF. DNA of the CDR3: TGTGCCAGCAAGACAGGCTCTAACTATGGCTACACCTTC. The chain employs TRBV28 and TRBJ1-2; D might be TRBD1 (6 bases). V shed 7 bases and J shed 0 bases, with 9 bases lying between them. There are 13 residues in the CDR3. Germline CDR1 is MDHEN and CDR2 is SYDVKM.